This is a list of T cell receptor beta chains from one sample in a study of T cells in narcolepsy. The protocol was immunoSEQ multiplex PCR, while the TCRdb copy is restricted to in-frame clones and leaves out a portion. Among just over 20,000 clones listed, roughly 94% were seen once. Material: CD45RA- memory CD4+ T cells from PBMCs. The receptors come from a human donor with narcolepsy. Each CDR3 is given with its conserved first and last residue.

>TRBV5-1|TRBJ1-4
CASSQDPGGEKLFF
>TRBV11-2|TRBJ2-3
CASTPEQDTQYF
>TRBV11-3|TRBJ1-6
CASSLGGRYPLHF
>TRBV28|TRBJ1-2
CATRTGGFYGYTF
>TRBV7-2|TRBJ1-4
CASSRGGGDEKLFF
>TRBV18|TRBJ1-5
CASSPAFGNGQPQHF
>TRBV29-1|TRBJ1-2
CSVTSQGNYGYTF
>TRBV5-8|TRBJ1-5
CASSLSRDHSNQPQHF
>TRBV28|TRBJ1-1
CASMIGFNTEAFF
>TRBV5-5|NA
CASSSTGSYEQYF
>TRBV6-5|TRBJ2-7
CASSYSRDRGNYEQYF
>TRBV19|TRBJ1-2
CASFDWYGYTF
>TRBV6-1|TRBJ1-5
CASTVSGGEQPQHF
>TRBV6-6|TRBJ2-3
CASKKREQADTQYF
>TRBV7-9|TRBJ1-4
CASSYLGGGNEKLFF
>TRBV7-2|TRBJ1-5
CASSLAQGRQPQHF
>TRBV28|TRBJ2-5
CASRRGDHQETQYF
>TRBV18|TRBJ2-5
CASSQAAGETQYF
>TRBV20-1|TRBJ2-2
CSAIAGELFF
>TRBV6-5|TRBJ1-1
CASSYGDRGRRSEAFF
>TRBV6-5|TRBJ2-5
CASSYSGGGETQYF
>TRBV6-1|TRBJ2-1
CASSEFPGLEYNEQFF
>TRBV6-1|TRBJ2-7
CASSGWTKAPYEQYF
>TRBV28|TRBJ1-5
CASSLRNRANSNQPQHF
>TRBV11-2|NA
CASSSWGRSSYEQYF